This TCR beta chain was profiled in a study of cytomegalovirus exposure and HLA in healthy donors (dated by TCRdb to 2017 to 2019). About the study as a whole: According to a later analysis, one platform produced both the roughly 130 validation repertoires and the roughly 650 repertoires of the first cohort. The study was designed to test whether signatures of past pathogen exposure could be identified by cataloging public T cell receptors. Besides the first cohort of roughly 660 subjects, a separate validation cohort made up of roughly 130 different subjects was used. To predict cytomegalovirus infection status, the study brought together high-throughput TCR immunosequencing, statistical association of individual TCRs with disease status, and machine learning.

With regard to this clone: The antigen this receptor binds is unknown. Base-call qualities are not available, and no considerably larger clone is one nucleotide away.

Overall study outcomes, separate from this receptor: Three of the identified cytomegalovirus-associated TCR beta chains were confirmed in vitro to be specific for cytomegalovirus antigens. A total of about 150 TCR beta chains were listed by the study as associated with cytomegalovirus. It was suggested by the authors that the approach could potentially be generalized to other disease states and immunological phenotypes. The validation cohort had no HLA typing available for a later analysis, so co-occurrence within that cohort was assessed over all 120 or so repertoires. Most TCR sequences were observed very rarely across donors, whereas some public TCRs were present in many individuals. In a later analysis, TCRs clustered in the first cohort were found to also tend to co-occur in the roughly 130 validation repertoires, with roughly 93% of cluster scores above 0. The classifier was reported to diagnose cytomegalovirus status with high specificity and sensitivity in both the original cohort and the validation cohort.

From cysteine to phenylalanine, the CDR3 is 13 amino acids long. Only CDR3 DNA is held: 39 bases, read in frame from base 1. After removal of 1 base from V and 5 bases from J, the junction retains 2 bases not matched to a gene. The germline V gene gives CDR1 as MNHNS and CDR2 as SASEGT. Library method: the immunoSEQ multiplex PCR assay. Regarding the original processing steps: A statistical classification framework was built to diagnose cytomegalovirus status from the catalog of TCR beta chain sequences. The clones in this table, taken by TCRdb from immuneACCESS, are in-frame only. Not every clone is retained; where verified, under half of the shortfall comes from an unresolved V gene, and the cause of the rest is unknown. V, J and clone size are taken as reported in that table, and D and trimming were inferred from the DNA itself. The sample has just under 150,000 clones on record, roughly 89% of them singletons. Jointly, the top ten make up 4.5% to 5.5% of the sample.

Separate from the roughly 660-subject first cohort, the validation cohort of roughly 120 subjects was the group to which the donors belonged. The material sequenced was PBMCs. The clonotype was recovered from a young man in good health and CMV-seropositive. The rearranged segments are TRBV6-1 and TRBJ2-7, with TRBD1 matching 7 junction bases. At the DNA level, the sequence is TGTGCCAGCAGTGAAGATGACAGGGACGAGCAGTACTTC. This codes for CASSEDDRDEQYF.